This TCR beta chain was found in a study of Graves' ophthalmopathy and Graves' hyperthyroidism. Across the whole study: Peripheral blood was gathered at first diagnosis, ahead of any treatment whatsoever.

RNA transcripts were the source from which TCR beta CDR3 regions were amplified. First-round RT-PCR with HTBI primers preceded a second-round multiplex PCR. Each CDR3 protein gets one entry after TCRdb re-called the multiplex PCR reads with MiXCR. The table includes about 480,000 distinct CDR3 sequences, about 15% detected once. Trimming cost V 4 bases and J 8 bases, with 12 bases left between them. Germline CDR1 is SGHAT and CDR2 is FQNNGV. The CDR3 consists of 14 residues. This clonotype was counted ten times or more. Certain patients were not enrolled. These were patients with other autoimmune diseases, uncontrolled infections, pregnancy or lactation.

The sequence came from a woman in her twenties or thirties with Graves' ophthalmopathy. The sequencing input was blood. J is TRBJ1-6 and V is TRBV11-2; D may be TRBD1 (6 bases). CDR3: CASSWRRGDSPLHF. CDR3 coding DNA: TGTGCCAGCAGCTGGCGCAGGGGTGATTCACCCCTCCACTTT.